This TCR beta chain is from a study of blood T cells in healthy people across ages. The second PCR ran about 6 to 12 cycles with a sample-barcoded 5' primer and J-beta primers. All samples yielded 2.5 million or more CDR3-containing paired-end reads. TCRdb reanalysed the 5' RACE reads using MiXCR and keeps one entry per CDR3 protein. The table has 550,000 to 750,000 distinct CDR3 sequences, 21% seen once. Study-level results: The study lacked donor CMV status, which possibly confounded expanded clonotype changes.

A remark on this clonotype: Antigen specificity is unknown.

The CDR3 covers 16 residues. Germline V CDR1 and CDR2: SGHRS, YFSETQ. V gave up 4 bases and J gave up 0 bases, with 14 bases separating them. Sample: blood. The chain employs TRBV5-1 and TRBJ1-5, with D unresolved. The TCR sequence derives from a man aged 70-80 years in good health. The CDR3 nucleotides are TGCGCCAGCAGCCGGGCCCCACGGCATAGCAATCAGCCCCAGCATTTT. Its protein product is CASSRAPRHSNQPQHF. Using reference TRBV5-1 and TRBJ1-5 for the parts outside the CDR3, the full variable domain is KAGVTQTPRYLIKTRGQQVTLSCSPISGHRSVSWYQQTPGQGLQFLFEYFSETQRNKGNFPGRFSGRQFSNSRSEMNVSTLELGDSALYLCASSRAPRHSNQPQHFGDGTRLSIL.